This T cell receptor beta chain was documented in a study of T cells in women clearing cervical HPV infection. CDR3 length equals 15 residues. The germline CDR1 and CDR2 sequences are SGHVS and FQNEAQ. Trimming pared 5 bases from V and 6 bases from J, leaving 17 bases between. Concerning this clone: The DNA ends 3 residues before the CDR3 does, and the rest of the CDR3 is filled in from the germline J gene.

Using immunoSEQ multiplex PCR, the repertoire was profiled, and TCRdb retains in-frame clones only, with some absent. There are over 25,000 clones in the sample, with about 22% held by the top ten. The chain joins TRBV7-8 to TRBJ1-5; tentative D call: TRBD1 (5 bases). The sequence was obtained from a woman aged 18-70 years with a cervical HPV16 infection that either progressed to CIN3+ or cleared (not recorded which). Sequences were obtained from blood buffy coat. CDR3 bases read: TGTGCCAGCAGCCCTAGATCGGGGGAGGTTCAGCCC. Protein sequence: CASSPRSGEVQP. The CDR3 as a whole reads CASSPRSGEVQPQHF.